This T cell receptor beta chain was found in a study of PD-1 blockade in classical Hodgkin lymphoma. Each patient relapsed following autologous stem cell transplantation, and prior brentuximab vedotin exposure differed. The CDR3 extends over 15 amino acids. Trimming cost V 6 bases and J 8 bases, with 22 bases left between them. Per the germline V gene, CDR1 is MNHEY and CDR2 is SMNVEV (reference sequence). Using immunoSEQ multiplex PCR, the repertoire was profiled, and TCRdb retains in-frame clones only, with some absent. The sample has around 66,000 clones, about two thirds seen once. In this sample, this clone turned up a few times. The antigen is undetermined. Study-level results: Patients starting nivolumab under 1 year after ASCT were excluded. Underlying causes for the observed repertoire differences were not defined, possibly disease activity or prior therapy.

The receptor comes from a human donor with classical Hodgkin lymphoma. The specimen comprised peripheral blood mononuclear cells (PBMCs), sampled before the second cycle of nivolumab. This chain connects TRBV27 to TRBJ1-2; no firm D call. CDR3: CASRRASTLEGGYTF. DNA for the CDR3: TGTGCCAGCAGGAGGGCCTCGACACTGGAGGGCGGCTACACCTTC.